This entry concerns a single T cell receptor (beta chain). What it binds is not known. The data originate from a study of shared clonotypes between healthy human individuals. Germline V CDR1 and CDR2: SGHDT, YYEEEE. This CDR3 is 13 amino acids long. V was pared by 5 bases and J by 4 bases, with 12 bases between. Findings and caveats of the study: Clonotype sharing across a few donors was observed for roughly 5% of naive CD4 clonotypes. Few donors restricted represented genetic and exposure-history diversity.

Naive-designated CD8 cells lacked CD45RO, were positively enriched for CCR7, and omitted terminally differentiated effector memory CD45RA+ cells. Produced via immunoSEQ multiplex PCR; TCRdb's table is partial and in-frame only. The sample contains roughly 2.1 million clones, 90% to 95% of which appear only once. The sequenced material came from naive CD8+ T cells from PBMCs. This clonotype originated in a man between 18 and 35 years old in good health. Some clones in this sample may be carry-over from other donors' samples. The chain joins TRBV5-6 to TRBJ1-2; D possibly corresponds to TRBD1 (5 bases). CDR3 nucleotide sequence: TGTGCCAGCAGTCCTGGGGCCCGCTATGGCTACACCTTC. This encodes CASSPGARYGYTF.